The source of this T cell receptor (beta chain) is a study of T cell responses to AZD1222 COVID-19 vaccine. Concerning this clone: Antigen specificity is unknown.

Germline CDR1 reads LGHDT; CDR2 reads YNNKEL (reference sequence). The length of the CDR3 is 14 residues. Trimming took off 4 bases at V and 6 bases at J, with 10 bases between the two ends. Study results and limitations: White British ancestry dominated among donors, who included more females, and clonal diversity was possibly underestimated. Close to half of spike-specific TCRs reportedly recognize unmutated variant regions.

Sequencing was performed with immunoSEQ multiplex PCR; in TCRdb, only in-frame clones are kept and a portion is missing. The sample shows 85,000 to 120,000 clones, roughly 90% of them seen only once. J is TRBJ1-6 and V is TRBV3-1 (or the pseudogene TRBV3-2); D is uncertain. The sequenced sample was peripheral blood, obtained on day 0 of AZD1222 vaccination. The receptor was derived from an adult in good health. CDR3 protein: CASSPHKSNSPLHF. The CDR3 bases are TGTGCCAGCAGCCCCCACAAGAGTAATTCACCCCTCCACTTT.